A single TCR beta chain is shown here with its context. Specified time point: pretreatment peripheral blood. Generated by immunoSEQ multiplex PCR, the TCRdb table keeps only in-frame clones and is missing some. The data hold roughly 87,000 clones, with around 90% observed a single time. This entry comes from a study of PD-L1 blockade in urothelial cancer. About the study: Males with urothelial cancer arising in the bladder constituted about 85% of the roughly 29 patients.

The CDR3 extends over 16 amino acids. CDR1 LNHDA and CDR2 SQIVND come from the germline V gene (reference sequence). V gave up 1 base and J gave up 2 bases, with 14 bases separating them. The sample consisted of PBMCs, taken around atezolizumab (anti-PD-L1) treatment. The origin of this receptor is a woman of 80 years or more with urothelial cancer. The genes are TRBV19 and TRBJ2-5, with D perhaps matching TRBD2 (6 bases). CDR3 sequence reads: CASSIVPGSIQETQYF. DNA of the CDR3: TGTGCCAGTAGTATAGTCCCCGGGAGTATTCAAGAGACCCAGTACTTC.